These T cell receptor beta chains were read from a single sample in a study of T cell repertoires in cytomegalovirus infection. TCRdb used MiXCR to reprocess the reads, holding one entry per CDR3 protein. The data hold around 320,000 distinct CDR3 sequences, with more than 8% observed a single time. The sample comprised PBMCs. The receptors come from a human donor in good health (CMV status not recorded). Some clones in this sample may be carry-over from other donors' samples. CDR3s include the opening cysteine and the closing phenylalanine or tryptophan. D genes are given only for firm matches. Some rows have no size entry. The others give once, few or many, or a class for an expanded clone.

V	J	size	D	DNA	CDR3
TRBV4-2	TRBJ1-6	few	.	TGTGCCAGCAGCCAAGAGGCGGGGAATTCACCCCTCCACTTT	CASSQEAGNSPLHF
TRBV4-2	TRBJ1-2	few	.	TGTGCCAGCAGCCAAGATGCGGTTAGTAACTATGGCTACACCTTC	CASSQDAVSNYGYTF
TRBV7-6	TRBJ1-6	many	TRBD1	TGTGCCAGCAGCTTAGGCGCCGGGACAGCTGGGGTCCTCCACTTT	CASSLGAGTAGVLHF
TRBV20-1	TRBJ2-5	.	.	TGCAGTGCCCGGGCAGCGGACCAAGAGACCCAGTACTTC	CSARAADQETQYF
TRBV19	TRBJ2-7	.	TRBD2	TGTGCCAGTACTACTAGCGGGGGGCCCTACGAGCAGTACTTC	CASTTSGGPYEQYF
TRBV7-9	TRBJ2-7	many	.	TGTGCCAGCAGCAGAATTGGCGAGCAGTACTTC	CASSRIGEQYF
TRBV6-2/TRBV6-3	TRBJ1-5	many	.	TGTGCCAGCAGTGACATGGACAGATTCCATAGCAATCAGCCCCAGCATTTT	CASSDMDRFHSNQPQHF
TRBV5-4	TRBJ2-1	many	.	TGTGCCAGCAGCGGCGGAAGTCAAACGGCTAATGAGCAGTTCTTC	CASSGGSQTANEQFF
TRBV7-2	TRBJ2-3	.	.	TGTGCCAGCAGCTTAGAGTTGACGCAGTATTTT	CASSLELTQYF
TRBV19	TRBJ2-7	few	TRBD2	TGTGCCAGTAGTATCGGCCTAGCGGGACCATTCTACGAGCAGTACTTC	CASSIGLAGPFYEQYF
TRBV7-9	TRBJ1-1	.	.	TGTGCCAGCAGGCCACAGGAGATGAACACTGAAGCTTTCTTT	CASRPQEMNTEAFF
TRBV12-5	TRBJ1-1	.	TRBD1	TGTGCTAGTGGTTTGACAGGGGGCACTGAAGCTTTCTTT	CASGLTGGTEAFF
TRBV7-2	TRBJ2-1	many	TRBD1	TGTGCCAGCAGCGGACCAGTGACAGGGGGGTACAATGAGCAGTTCTTC	CASSGPVTGGYNEQFF
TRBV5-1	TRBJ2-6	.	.	TGCGCCAGCAGCCGACAGAGCAACTCTGGGGCCAACGTCCTGACTTTC	CASSRQSNSGANVLTF
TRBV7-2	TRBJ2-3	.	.	TGTGCCAGCAGCTTACGGCCGGCCATGCGAACAGATACGCAGTATTTT	CASSLRPAMRTDTQYF
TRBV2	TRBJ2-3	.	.	TGTGCCAGCAGTGTTGGGGCCCTACGTAGCACAGATACGCAGTATTTT	CASSVGALRSTDTQYF
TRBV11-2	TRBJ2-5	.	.	TGTGCCGGGTACAGGGAAAAAGAGACCCAGTACTTC	CAGYREKETQYF
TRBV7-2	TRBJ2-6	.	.	TGTGCCAGCAGCTTAGGCACGAGCTCTGGGGCCAACGTCCTGACTTTC	CASSLGTSSGANVLTF
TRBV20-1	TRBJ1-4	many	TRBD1	TGCAGTGCTATCGGGACAGGGGCGATTAATGAAAAACTGTTTTTT	CSAIGTGAINEKLFF
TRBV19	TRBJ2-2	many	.	TGTGCCAGCCTGAGATCGAGACACACCGGGGAGCTGTTTTTT	CASLRSRHTGELFF
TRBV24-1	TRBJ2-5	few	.	TGTGCCACCAGTGAGGGGAGGACCCAACAAGAGACCCAGTACTTC	CATSEGRTQQETQYF
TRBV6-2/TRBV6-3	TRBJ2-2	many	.	TGTGCCAGCATGAACAGCGGCCACGGGGAGCTGTTTTTT	CASMNSGHGELFF
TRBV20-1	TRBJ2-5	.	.	TGCAGTGCTGTAACGGCTGAACGAGAGACCCAGTACTTC	CSAVTAERETQYF
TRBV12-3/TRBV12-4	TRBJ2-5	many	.	TGTGCCAGCAGCTTCAAACCGGGGGCGGACCAAGAGACCCAGTACTTC	CASSFKPGADQETQYF
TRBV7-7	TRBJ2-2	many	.	TGTGCCAGCAGCCTCTCCGCCAGACCGTACACCGGGGAGCTGTTTTTT	CASSLSARPYTGELFF
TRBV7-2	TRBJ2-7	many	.	TGTGCCAGCAGCTTAAGAAGAGGATCGGTAGCGGTCTACGAGCAGTACTTC	CASSLRRGSVAVYEQYF